A single sample is the source of the 2 T cell receptor beta chains below, sequenced in a study of early T cells in non-severe SARS-CoV-2 infection. Via MiXCR, TCRdb re-called the 5' RACE reads, giving one row per CDR3 protein. In the table there are under 70,000 distinct CDR3 sequences, approximately 6.1% of which are singletons. Source: whole blood, taken at baseline. The receptor source for this set is an adult who was a healthcare worker with PCR-confirmed SARS-CoV-2 infection or an uninfected control (not recorded which).

This clonotype was picked up a small number of times. The V gene is TRBV11-1, the J gene TRBJ2-7; 7 bases match TRBD1. The V gene's germline CDR1 is SGHAT and CDR2 FQDESV (reference sequence). Trimming at V came to 5 bases and at J to 3 bases, leaving 4 bases not matched to a gene. The CDR3 is 13 amino acids. The CDR3 sequence is CASSGRDSYEQYF. CDR3 nucleotide sequence: TGTGCCAGCAGCGGACGGGACAGCTACGAGCAGTACTTC. Full variable domain (rest looked up from reference TRBV11-1 and TRBJ2-7): EAEVAQSPRYKITEKSQAVAFWCDPISGHATLYWYRQILGQGPELLVQFQDESVVDDSQLPKDRFSAERLKGVDSTLKIQPAELGDSAMYLCASSGRDSYEQYFGPGTRLTVT.

This clonotype was observed at least ten times. This chain connects TRBV18 to TRBJ2-3, with D possibly being TRBD1 or TRBD2 (6 bases each). The germline V and J ends were trimmed by 1 base and 1 base, with 15 bases remaining between them. This CDR3 spans 17 amino acids. Per germline, CDR1 KGHSH and CDR2 LQKENI. In DNA form, the CDR3 reads TGTGCCAGCTCACCACTTAGGGGGGCCCTAGGCACAGATACGCAGTATTTT. This encodes CASSPLRGALGTDTQYF.